This T cell receptor beta chain originates from a study of cytomegalovirus exposure and HLA in healthy donors. About the research overall: Out of about 170 million T cells, an earlier analysis found more than 95 million unique TCR beta sequences in total. Overall study results and limits: A missense variant in DCLRE1C was later tied to TCR beta V- and J-gene trimming.

Primers for the PCR totalled 60 Vbeta and 13 Jbeta. Repertoires were generated with immunoSEQ multiplex PCR, while TCRdb's copy carries only in-frame clones and drops some. This table has around 100,000 clones, around 80% appearing once. This clone was recorded only once. Antigen: not known. V was pared by 3 bases and J by 5 bases, with 13 bases between. Germline V CDR1 and CDR2: SQVTM, ANQGSEA. The CDR3 runs to 13 residues. The receptor's source is a male donor in good health and CMV-seropositive. The sequenced sample was PBMCs. The chain carries TRBV29-1 and TRBJ1-2, with a possible D match to TRBD1 (6 bases). CDR3 DNA: TGCAGCGTTGACCCCTCGACAGGTTATGGCTACACCTTC. Translation: CSVDPSTGYGYTF.